Each of the 29 T cell receptor beta chains below was sequenced from the same sample in a study of regulatory T cells in long-lasting Graves disease. Assembly of TCR beta libraries relied on iRepertoire HTBI primers together with Arm-PCR of CDR3 regions. TCRdb used MiXCR to reprocess the multiplex PCR reads, holding one entry per CDR3 protein. The sample has approximately 300,000 distinct CDR3 sequences, about a sixth seen once. As for time point: newly diagnosed GD, antithyroid drugs for less than 3 months. After RNA was extracted from PBMCs, the TCR library was made from it. The starting material was peripheral blood mononuclear cells (PBMCs), obtained at new diagnosis, from a patient treated with antithyroid drugs. The receptor source for this set is a female donor with Graves disease.

At least ten counts were recorded for this clonotype. The rearrangement uses TRBV5-1 and TRBJ2-1; 10 bases line up with TRBD2. Trimming took 4 bases from V and 7 from J; bases not matched to a gene: 5. Per germline, CDR1 SGHRS and CDR2 YFSETQ. This CDR3 contains 14 residues. The CDR3 spells CASSPGTSENEQFF. CDR3 DNA sequence: TGCGCCAGCAGCCCCGGGACTAGCGAGAATGAGCAGTTCTTC.

This clonotype has more than one count but fewer than ten. V is TRBV5-1 and J is TRBJ2-1, with a tentative D call TRBD2 (6 bases). V shed 8 bases and J shed 9 bases, with 24 bases lying between them. CDR3 length equals 15 residues. Germline V lookup: CDR1 SGHRS, CDR2 YFSETQ. CDR3 sequence (DNA): TGCGCCAGTGCCCCAGGGACTGGCCCTTCGGGTGAGCAGTTCTTC. Encoded protein: CASAPGTGPSGEQFF.

This clonotype was counted ten times or more. A junction boundary mismatches the germline segment, possibly from a read error. The gene calls are TRBV30 and TRBJ2-4; D remains ambiguous. The CDR3 sequence is 13 residues long. Looked up from germline, CDR1 is GTSNPN and CDR2 is SVGIG (reference sequence). CDR3 DNA: TGTGCCTGGAGTGTATCAGATATTAGAGATCATGACTTC. It codes for CAWSVSDIRDHDF. Based on the CDR3 plus reference TRBV30 and TRBJ2-4, the full variable domain is SQTIHQWPATLVQPVGSPLSLECTVEGTSNPNLYWYRQAAGRGLQLLFYSVGIGQISSEVPQNLSASRPQDRQFILSSKKLLLSDSGFYLCAWSVSDIRDHDFGAGTRLSVL.

This clonotype was counted ten times or more. The CDR3 region is CASSPGAVDNEKLFF. DNA of the CDR3: TGCGCCAGCAGCCCCGGAGCGGTCGATAATGAAAAACTGTTTTTT. J is TRBJ1-4 and V is TRBV5-1, with D hard to call. V was cut by 4 bases and J by 4 bases, with 14 bases left in between. Germline CDR1 is SGHRS and CDR2 is YFSETQ. This CDR3 has 15 amino acids.

This clonotype was recorded at least ten times. The CDR3 DNA is TGTGCCAGCAGCGAGATGGGCTCCCCCTATGGCTACACCTTC. Translation: CASSEMGSPYGYTF. V is TRBV7-9 and J is TRBJ1-2; D gene unclear. Germline V gives CDR1 SEHNR, CDR2 FQNEAQ (reference sequence). This CDR3 comprises 14 residues. V was shortened by 5 bases and J by 4 bases, with 14 bases between the two germline ends.

The chain couples TRBV7-9 to TRBJ2-3; perhaps TRBD2 as D (6 bases). Between the trimmed V and J ends, which lost 5 bases and 2 bases, there was a span of 17 bases. Germline V CDR1 and CDR2: SEHNR, FQNEAQ (reference sequence). The CDR3 extends over 16 amino acids. The CDR3 DNA is TGTGCCAGCAGCCTTCCCATGGCGGGACTCACAGATACGCAGTATTTT. This translates into CASSLPMAGLTDTQYF.

CDR3 residues: CASSIDIGDPSGYTF. The CDR3 DNA is TGTGCCAGTAGTATAGATATCGGGGATCCGAGTGGCTACACCTTC. The chain couples TRBV19 to TRBJ1-2; no reliable D call. The CDR3 runs 15 residues. Trimming cost V 0 bases and J 7 bases, with 15 bases left between them. Germline assignment: CDR1 LNHDA and CDR2 SQIVND (reference sequence).

The chain carries TRBV5-1 and TRBJ2-3; TRBD1 might be the D (7 bases). This CDR3 has 14 residues. V lost 4 bases and J 2 bases, leaving 11 bases between the germline ends. Germline values: CDR1 SGHRS, CDR2 YFSETQ. The CDR3 DNA reads as TGCGCCAGCAGCCCAGGGGGGTACACAGATACGCAGTATTTT. Translation: CASSPGGYTDTQYF.

With respect to this clonotype: A much larger clone lies a single base off, so this may be a read error. This chain links TRBV19 with TRBJ2-1; tentative D call: TRBD2 (5 bases). Germline CDR1 reads LNHDA; CDR2 reads SQIVND (reference sequence). This CDR3 has 15 amino acids. The CDR3: CAGSILRLSQYEQFF. CDR3 coding DNA: TGTGCCGGTAGTATCTTAAGACTATCACAATATGAGCAGTTCTTC.

This clonotype was counted ten times or more. The chain links TRBV7-9 to TRBJ1-1, with unresolved D. The CDR3 loop spans 15 amino acids. Germline CDR1 reads SEHNR; CDR2 reads FQNEAQ (reference sequence). V gave up 4 bases and J gave up 3 bases, with 15 bases separating them. CDR3 bases: TGTGCCAGCAGCTCCCACGCGGCGCGAGACACTGAAGCTTTCTTT. Its translation is CASSSHAARDTEAFF.

In this sample, this clonotype turned up many times. This chain uses TRBV6-2 or TRBV6-3 with TRBJ2-1; perhaps TRBD2 as D (5 bases). Trimming took off 7 bases at V and 2 bases at J, with 12 bases between the two ends. Germline lookup yields CDR1 MNHEY and CDR2 SVGEGT. This CDR3 is built from 14 residues. In nucleotides, the CDR3 is TGTGCCAGCACGGAGGAGAACACCTACAATGAGCAGTTCTTC. It translates to CASTEENTYNEQFF.

The sample holds many counts of this clonotype. The genes are TRBV19 and TRBJ2-7; TRBD1 matches at 7 bases. V lost 9 bases to trimming and J lost 6 bases; unmatched junction nucleotides: 8. Germline lookup yields CDR1 LNHDA and CDR2 SQIVND (reference sequence). The CDR3 consists of 12 residues. The CDR3 nucleotides are TGTGCCAGCAGCTTAAACAGGGGCGAGCAGTACTTC. It is translated as CASSLNRGEQYF.

The rearrangement uses TRBV18 and TRBJ2-5; 16 bases agree with TRBD2. CDR1 and CDR2 from the germline V gene are KGHSH and LQKENI. This CDR3 region has 18 residues. Germline trimming cut 3 bases from V and 7 bases from J; bases unmatched to any gene: 11. In nucleotides, the CDR3 is TGTGCCAGCTCACCCATATCACCGGGACTAGCGGGAGGGGCGACCCAGTACTTC. Its translation: CASSPISPGLAGGATQYF.

The CDR3 bases are TGTGCCAGCAGTTACTCGGGCTTTAGTGGGAGTTTTTACGAGCAGTACTTC. Residues: CASSYSGFSGSFYEQYF. This chain joins TRBV6-5 and TRBJ2-7, with a weak D call TRBD2 (5 bases). The germline V gene has CDR1 MNHEY and CDR2 SVGAGI. Trimming shortened V by 0 bases and J by 4 bases, and 19 bases separated the two germline ends. This CDR3 is built from 17 residues.

This clonotype was observed at least ten times. V usage is TRBV6-2 or TRBV6-3 and J usage is TRBJ2-1; 9 nucleotides align to TRBD1. The V segment lost 7 bases and the J segment 6 bases; nucleotides outside the gene matches: 16. CDR3 length: 17 residues. Germline assignment: CDR1 MNHEY and CDR2 SVGEGT. The CDR3 nucleotides read TGTGCCAGCAAGCTCGGGACAGGGTTGGGTGAACGCAATGAGCAGTTCTTC. Translating it yields CASKLGTGLGERNEQFF.

CDR3 sequence (DNA): TGTGCCAGCAGTTTGGTCCCGACTAGCGGGAATATCCACAATGAGCAGTTCTTC. It yields the protein CASSLVPTSGNIHNEQFF. The chain carries TRBV12-3 or TRBV12-4 and TRBJ2-1, with 11 bases identical to TRBD2. This CDR3 is built from 18 residues. The J segment lost 5 bases and the V segment lost 3 bases, leaving 12 bases of the junction unmatched.

The rearrangement links TRBV12-3 or TRBV12-4 to TRBJ2-5; the D gene is possibly TRBD2 (5 bases). The V end lost 6 bases, the J end lost 2 bases, and 16 bases lay between the germline ends. The CDR3 spans 15 residues. The CDR3 DNA follows: TGTGCCAGCAGCGTCGGGAACGCCGTTCAAGAGACCCAGTACTTC. It codes for CASSVGNAVQETQYF.

This clonotype came up a few times. V and J are TRBV28 and TRBJ2-2; TRBD1 matches at 9 bases. The CDR3 length is 17 residues. Per germline, CDR1 MDHEN and CDR2 SYDVKM. V shed 5 bases, J shed 5 bases, and the junction held 12 bases outside the gene matches. The CDR3 sequence: CASSRVGLQGATGELFF. DNA for the CDR3: TGTGCCAGCAGTCGGGTTGGTTTACAGGGGGCTACCGGGGAGCTGTTTTTT.

This clonotype was seen at least ten times. V is TRBV12-3 or TRBV12-4 and J is TRBJ2-7; D unclear. Trimming removed 1 base at V and 0 bases at J, with 13 bases between. The CDR3 consists of 16 residues. The CDR3 region is CASSLGWRDSSYEQYF. Written as DNA, the CDR3 is TGTGCCAGCAGTTTAGGCTGGAGAGATAGCTCCTACGAGCAGTACTTC.

The sample holds many counts of this clonotype. V and J are TRBV19 and TRBJ2-1, with 14 nucleotides matching TRBD2. CDR3 length: 17 residues. Germline V lookup: CDR1 LNHDA, CDR2 SQIVND (reference sequence). V dropped 5 bases and J dropped 8; count of bases not matched to a gene: 11. In nucleotides, the CDR3 is TGTGCCAGTAGTGCATCCCGACTAGCGGGAGGGCCAGATGAGCAGTTCTTC. Protein product: CASSASRLAGGPDEQFF. The whole variable domain, filled in from reference TRBV19 and TRBJ2-1, reads DGGITQSPKYLFRKEGQNVTLSCEQNLNHDAMYWYRQDPGQGLRLIYYSQIVNDFQKGDIAEGYSVSREKKESFPLTVTSAQKNPTAFYLCASSASRLAGGPDEQFFGPGTRLTVL.

This clonotype occurred a few times. V usage is TRBV19 and J usage is TRBJ2-4; 12 nucleotides line up with TRBD2. V lost 4 bases to trimming and J lost 0 bases; unmatched junction nucleotides: 10. CDR1 and CDR2 from the germline V gene are LNHDA and SQIVND (reference sequence). This CDR3 has 19 amino acids. In DNA, the CDR3 is TGTGCCAGTAGTACAGTTCTAGCGGGAGGGCCCGAAGCCAAAAACATTCAGTACTTC. Amino acids: CASSTVLAGGPEAKNIQYF.

This clonotype was seen many times. The chain is built from TRBV20-1 and TRBJ2-1; the match to TRBD2 covers 9 bases. CDR3 length equals 16 residues. Germline values: CDR1 DFQATT, CDR2 SNEGSKA (reference sequence). Trimming at V came to 0 bases and at J to 8 bases, leaving 11 bases not matched to a gene. The CDR3 bases are TGCAGTGCTAGAGATTCAAGTAGCGGGAGTTTCGATGAGCAGTTCTTC. Protein sequence: CSARDSSSGSFDEQFF.

This clonotype was counted at least ten times. The DNA of the CDR3 is TGTGCCAGCAGCTTTATAGCCGACAGGGTCAATCAGCCCCAGCATTTT. Its translation is CASSFIADRVNQPQHF. The J gene is TRBJ1-5, the V gene TRBV7-8, with 7 bases lining up with TRBD1. Germline lookup yields CDR1 SGHVS and CDR2 FQNEAQ. The V gene end was trimmed by 3 bases and the J gene end by 3 bases; junction bases not matched to a gene: 8. The CDR3 spans 16 residues.

This clonotype was seen ten or more times. The chain couples TRBV12-3 or TRBV12-4 to TRBJ2-2; D is perhaps TRBD1 (6 bases). This CDR3 is built from 14 residues. Trimming stripped 5 bases from V and 16 bases from J, with 23 bases between. The CDR3 region has the DNA TGTGCCAGCAGTGACGACAGGTCCACCGGGAATGGGTTTTTT. It codes for CASSDDRSTGNGFF.

The chain combines TRBV11-3 with TRBJ2-4, with TRBD1 identical over 9 bases. The germline CDR1 and CDR2 sequences are SGHNT and YENEEA. The CDR3 loop spans 18 amino acids. Trimming removed 5 bases from V and 1 base from J; junction bases left unmatched: 12. The CDR3 DNA follows: TGTGCCAGCAGCGGTACAGGGGGCGCGACCCAGGCCAAAAACATTCAGTACTTC. This sequence encodes CASSGTGGATQAKNIQYF.

The sample holds many counts of this clonotype. This chain links TRBV20-1 with TRBJ2-1, with TRBD2 identical over 14 bases. The CDR3 has 17 amino acids. V lost 5 bases, J lost 9 bases, and 15 bases stayed unmatched. CDR1 is DFQATT and CDR2 is SNEGSKA in the germline V gene (reference sequence). CDR3 sequence: CSAYNPGTSGSPPEQFF. CDR3 nucleotides: TGCAGTGCTTATAACCCCGGGACTAGCGGGAGCCCACCTGAGCAGTTCTTC.

This clonotype was counted at least ten times. The chain carries TRBV27 and TRBJ2-6, with D hard to call. The CDR3 runs 13 residues. Germline lookup yields CDR1 MNHEY and CDR2 SMNVEV (reference sequence). Deletions cut 8 bases from V and 6 bases from J, with 11 bases between. DNA for the CDR3: TGTGCCAGCCTTAATGGTGAGGCCAACGTCCTGACTTTC. This codes for CASLNGEANVLTF.

This clonotype was seen repeatedly, ten times or more. The rearrangement uses TRBV6-1 and TRBJ1-4; TRBD1 aligns across 11 bases. With 5 bases clipped from V and 5 bases from J, the junction kept 4 bases outside the gene matches. The CDR3 runs 15 residues. From germline, CDR1 is MNHNS and CDR2 SASEGT. The CDR3 sequence is CASSRTGGANEKLFF. The DNA of the CDR3 is TGTGCCAGCAGTAGGACAGGGGGCGCGAATGAAAAACTGTTTTTT.

This clonotype occurred many times. The gene calls are TRBV28 and TRBJ2-7; 7 bases fit TRBD2. V was pared by 8 bases and J by 3 bases, with 13 bases of the junction left unmatched. The length of the CDR3 is 15 residues. CDR1 and CDR2 from the germline V gene are MDHEN and SYDVKM. For the CDR3, the DNA is TGTGCCAGCCGAGGGACTACCGTTAAAGACTACGAGCAGTACTTC. It encodes CASRGTTVKDYEQYF.